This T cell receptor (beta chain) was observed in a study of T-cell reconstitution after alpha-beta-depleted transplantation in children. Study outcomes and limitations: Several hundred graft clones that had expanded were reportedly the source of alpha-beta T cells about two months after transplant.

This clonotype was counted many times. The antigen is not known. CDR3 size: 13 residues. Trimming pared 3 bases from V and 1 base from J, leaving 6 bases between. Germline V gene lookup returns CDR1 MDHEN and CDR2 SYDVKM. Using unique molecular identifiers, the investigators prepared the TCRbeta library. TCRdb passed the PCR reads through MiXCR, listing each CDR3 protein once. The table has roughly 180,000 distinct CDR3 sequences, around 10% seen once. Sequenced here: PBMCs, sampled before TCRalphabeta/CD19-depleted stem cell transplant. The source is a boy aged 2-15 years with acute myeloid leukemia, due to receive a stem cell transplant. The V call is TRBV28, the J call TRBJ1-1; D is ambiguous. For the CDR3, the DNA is TGTGCCAGCAGTTTCGACGGGAACACTGAAGCTTTCTTT. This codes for CASSFDGNTEAFF.